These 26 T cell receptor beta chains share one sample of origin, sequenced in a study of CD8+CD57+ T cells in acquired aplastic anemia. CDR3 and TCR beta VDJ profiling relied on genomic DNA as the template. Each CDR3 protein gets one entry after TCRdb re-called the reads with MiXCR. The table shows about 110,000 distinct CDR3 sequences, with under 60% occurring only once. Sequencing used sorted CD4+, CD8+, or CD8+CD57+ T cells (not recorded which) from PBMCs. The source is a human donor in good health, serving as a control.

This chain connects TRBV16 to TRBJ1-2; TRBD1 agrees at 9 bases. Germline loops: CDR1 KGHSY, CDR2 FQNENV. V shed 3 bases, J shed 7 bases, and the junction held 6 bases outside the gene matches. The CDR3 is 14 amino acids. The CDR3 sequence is CASSHSGTGSGYTF. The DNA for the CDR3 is TGTGCCAGCAGCCACAGCGGGACAGGGTCTGGCTACACCTTC.

This CDR3 reads CASSVPVGAGYNEQFF. The CDR3 nucleotides read TGTGCCAGCAGCGTACCGGTGGGGGCGGGATACAATGAGCAGTTCTTC. The chain couples TRBV9 to TRBJ2-1; D may correspond to TRBD1 or TRBD2 (6 bases each). Between the trimmed V and J ends, which lost 1 base and 4 bases, there was a span of 15 bases. Germline lookup yields CDR1 SGDLS and CDR2 YYNGEE. CDR3 length: 16 amino acids.

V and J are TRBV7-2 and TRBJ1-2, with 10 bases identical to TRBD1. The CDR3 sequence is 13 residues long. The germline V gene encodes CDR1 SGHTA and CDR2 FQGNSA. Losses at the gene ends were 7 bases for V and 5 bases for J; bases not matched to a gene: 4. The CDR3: CASTTGGAYGYTF. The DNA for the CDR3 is TGTGCCAGCACGACAGGGGGCGCGTATGGCTACACCTTC.

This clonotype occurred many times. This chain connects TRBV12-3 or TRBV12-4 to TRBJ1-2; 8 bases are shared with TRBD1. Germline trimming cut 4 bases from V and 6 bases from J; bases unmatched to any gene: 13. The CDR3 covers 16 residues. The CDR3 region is CASSSKLRTGWDGYTF. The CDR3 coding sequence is TGTGCCAGCAGTTCCAAACTTAGGACAGGGTGGGATGGCTACACCTTC.

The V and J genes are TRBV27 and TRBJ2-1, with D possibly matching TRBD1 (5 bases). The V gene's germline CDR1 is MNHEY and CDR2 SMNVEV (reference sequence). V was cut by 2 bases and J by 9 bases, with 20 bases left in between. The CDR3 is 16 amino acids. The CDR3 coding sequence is TGTGCCAGCAGTTTAAACTGGATCCAGACAGCCGGTGAGCAGTTCTTC. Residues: CASSLNWIQTAGEQFF.

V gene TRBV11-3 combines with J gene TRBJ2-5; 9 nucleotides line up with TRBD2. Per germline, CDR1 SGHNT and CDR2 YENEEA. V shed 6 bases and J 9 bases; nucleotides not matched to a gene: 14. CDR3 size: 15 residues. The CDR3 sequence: CASSSGLAGTAAQYF. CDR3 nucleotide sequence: TGTGCCAGCAGTTCCGGTCTAGCGGGGACCGCGGCCCAGTACTTC.

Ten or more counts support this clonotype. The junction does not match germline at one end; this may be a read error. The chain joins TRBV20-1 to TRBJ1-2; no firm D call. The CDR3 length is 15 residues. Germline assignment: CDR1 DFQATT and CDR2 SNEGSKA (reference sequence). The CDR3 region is CSARERGEVNYGYTF. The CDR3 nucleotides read TGCAGTGCCAGAGAGCGAGGCGAGGTTAACTATGGCTACACCTTC.

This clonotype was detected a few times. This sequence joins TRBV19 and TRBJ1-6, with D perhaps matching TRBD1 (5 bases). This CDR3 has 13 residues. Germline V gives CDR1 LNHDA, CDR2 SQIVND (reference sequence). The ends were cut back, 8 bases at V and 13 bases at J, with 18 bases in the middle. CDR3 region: CASLDSPFGPLHF. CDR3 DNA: TGTGCCAGTCTTGACAGTCCCTTTGGGCCCCTCCACTTT.

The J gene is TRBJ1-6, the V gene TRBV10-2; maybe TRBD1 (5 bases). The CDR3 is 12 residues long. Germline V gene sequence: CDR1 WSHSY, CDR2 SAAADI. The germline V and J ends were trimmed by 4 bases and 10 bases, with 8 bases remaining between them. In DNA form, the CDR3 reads TGCGCCAGCAGTGGGGACGCGTCACCCCTCCACTTT. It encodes CASSGDASPLHF.

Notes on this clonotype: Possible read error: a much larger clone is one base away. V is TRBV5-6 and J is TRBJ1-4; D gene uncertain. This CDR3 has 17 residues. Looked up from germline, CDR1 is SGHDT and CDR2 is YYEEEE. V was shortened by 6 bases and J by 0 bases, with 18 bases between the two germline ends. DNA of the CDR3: TGTGCCAGCAAAAAGGAGCTCACGACTGCAACTAATGAAAAACTGTTTTTT. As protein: CASKKELTTATNEKLFF. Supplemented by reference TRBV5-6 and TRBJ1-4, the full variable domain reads DAGVTQSPTHLIKTRGQQVTLRCSPKSGHDTVSWYQQALGQGPQFIFQYYEEEERQRGNFPDRFSGHQFPNYSSELNVNALLLGDSALYLCASKKELTTATNEKLFFGSGTQLSVL.

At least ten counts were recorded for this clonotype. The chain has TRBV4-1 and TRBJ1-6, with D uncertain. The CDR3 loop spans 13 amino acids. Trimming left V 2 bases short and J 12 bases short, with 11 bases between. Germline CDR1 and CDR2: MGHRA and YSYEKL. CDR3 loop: CASSQYEMRPLHF. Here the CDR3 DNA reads TGCGCCAGCAGCCAATACGAAATGAGACCCCTCCACTTT.

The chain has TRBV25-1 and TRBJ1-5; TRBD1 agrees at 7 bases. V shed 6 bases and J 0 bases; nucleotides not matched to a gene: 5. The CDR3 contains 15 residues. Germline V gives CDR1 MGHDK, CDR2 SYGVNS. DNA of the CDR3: TGTGCCAGCAGACGGGGACAGTATAGCAATCAGCCCCAGCATTTT. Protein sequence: CASRRGQYSNQPQHF.

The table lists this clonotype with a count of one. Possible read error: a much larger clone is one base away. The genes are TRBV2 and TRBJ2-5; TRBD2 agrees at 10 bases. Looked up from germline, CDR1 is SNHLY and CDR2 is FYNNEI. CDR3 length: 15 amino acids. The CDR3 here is CAGSFQAGGIETQYF. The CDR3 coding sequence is TGTGCCGGCAGTTTTCAAGCGGGGGGGATAGAGACCCAGTACTTC.

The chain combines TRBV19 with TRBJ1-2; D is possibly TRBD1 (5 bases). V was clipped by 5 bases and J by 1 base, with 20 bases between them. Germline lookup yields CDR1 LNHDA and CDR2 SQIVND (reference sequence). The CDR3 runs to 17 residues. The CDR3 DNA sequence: TGTGCCAGTAGTGTGGTGACAGAGCCCGACGGTAACTATGGCTACACCTTC. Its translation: CASSVVTEPDGNYGYTF.

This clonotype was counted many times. CDR3 nucleotide sequence: TGCAGTGCTAGAGAGAATCTCAACTATGGCTACACCTTC. This sequence encodes CSARENLNYGYTF. This chain links TRBV20-1 with TRBJ1-2; D unclear. Looked up from germline, CDR1 is DFQATT and CDR2 is SNEGSKA (reference sequence). With 0 bases removed from V and 2 bases from J, the gap between germline ends came to 7 bases. This CDR3 spans 13 amino acids.

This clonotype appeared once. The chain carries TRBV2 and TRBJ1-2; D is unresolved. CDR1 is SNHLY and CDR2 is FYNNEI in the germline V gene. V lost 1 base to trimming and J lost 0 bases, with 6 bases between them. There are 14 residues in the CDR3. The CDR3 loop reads CASSEGGTNYGYTF. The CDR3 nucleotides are TGTGCCAGCAGTGAAGGAGGTACTAACTATGGCTACACCTTC.

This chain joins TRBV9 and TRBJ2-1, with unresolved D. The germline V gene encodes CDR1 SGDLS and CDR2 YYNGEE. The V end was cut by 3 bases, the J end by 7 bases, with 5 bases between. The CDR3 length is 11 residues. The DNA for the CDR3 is TGTGCCAGCAGCGACAGTAATGAGCAGTTCTTC. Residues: CASSDSNEQFF.

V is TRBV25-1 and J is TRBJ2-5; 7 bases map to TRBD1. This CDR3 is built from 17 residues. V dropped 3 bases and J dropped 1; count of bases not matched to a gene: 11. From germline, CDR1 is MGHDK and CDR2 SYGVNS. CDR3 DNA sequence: TGTGCCAGCAGTGAGACGCGACAGGGCCGTATCCAAGAGACCCAGTACTTC. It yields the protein CASSETRQGRIQETQYF. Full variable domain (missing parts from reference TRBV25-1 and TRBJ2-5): EADIYQTPRYLVIGTGKKITLECSQTMGHDKMYWYQQDPGMELHLIHYSYGVNSTEKGDLSSESTVSRIRTEHFPLTLESARPSHTSQYLCASSETRQGRIQETQYFGPGTRLLVL.

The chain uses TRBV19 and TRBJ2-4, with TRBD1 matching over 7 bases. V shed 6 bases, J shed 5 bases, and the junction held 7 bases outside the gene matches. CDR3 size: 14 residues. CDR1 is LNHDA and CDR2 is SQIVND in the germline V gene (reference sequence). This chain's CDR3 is CASRLTGNQNIQYF. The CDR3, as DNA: TGTGCCAGTAGGTTGACAGGGAACCAAAACATTCAGTACTTC.

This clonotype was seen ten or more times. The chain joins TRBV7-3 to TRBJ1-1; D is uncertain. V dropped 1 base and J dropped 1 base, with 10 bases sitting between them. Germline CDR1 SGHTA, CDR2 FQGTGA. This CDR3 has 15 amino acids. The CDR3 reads CASSLIRTRNTEAFF. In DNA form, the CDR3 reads TGTGCCAGCAGCTTAATTCGGACTAGGAACACTGAAGCTTTCTTT.

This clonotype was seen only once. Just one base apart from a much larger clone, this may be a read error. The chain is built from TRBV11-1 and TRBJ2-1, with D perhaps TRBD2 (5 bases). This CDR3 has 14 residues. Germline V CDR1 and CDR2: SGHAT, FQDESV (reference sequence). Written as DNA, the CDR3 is TGTGCCACCAGCCCATTTCCGGGATCCAATGAGCAGTTCTTC. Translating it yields CATSPFPGSNEQFF.

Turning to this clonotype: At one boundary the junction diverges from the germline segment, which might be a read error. The CDR3 DNA sequence: TGTGCCACCAGCACGGCTCCTACCTACGGGCAGTACTTC. It translates to CATSTAPTYGQYF. The rearrangement uses TRBV15 and TRBJ2-7; D gene uncertain. The CDR3 runs 13 residues. Germline assignment: CDR1 LNHNV and CDR2 YYDKDF (reference sequence).

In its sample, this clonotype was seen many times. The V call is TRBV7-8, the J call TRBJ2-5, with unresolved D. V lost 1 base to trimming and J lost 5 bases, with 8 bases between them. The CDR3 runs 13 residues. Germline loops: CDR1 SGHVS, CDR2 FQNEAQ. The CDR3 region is CASSLGGRETQYF. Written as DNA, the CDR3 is TGTGCCAGCAGCTTAGGGGGAAGGGAGACCCAGTACTTC.

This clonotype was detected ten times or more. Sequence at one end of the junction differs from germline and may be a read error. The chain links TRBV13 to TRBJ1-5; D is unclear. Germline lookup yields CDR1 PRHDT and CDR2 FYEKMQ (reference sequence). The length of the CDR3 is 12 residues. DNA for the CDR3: TGTGCCAGCAGCTTTAGCAGTCAGCCCCAGCATTTT. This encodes CASSFSSQPQHF.

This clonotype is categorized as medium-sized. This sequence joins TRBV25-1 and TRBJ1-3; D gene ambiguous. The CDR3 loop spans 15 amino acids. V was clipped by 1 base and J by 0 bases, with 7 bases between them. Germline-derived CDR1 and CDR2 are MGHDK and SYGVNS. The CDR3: CASSESRFSGNTIYF. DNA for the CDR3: TGTGCCAGCAGTGAATCCAGGTTCTCTGGAAACACCATATATTTT.

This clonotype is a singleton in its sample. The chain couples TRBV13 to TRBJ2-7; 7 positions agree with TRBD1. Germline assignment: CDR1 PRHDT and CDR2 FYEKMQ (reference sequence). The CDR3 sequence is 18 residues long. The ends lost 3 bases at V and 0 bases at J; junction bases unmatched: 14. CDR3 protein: CASSFVADRERVSYEQYF. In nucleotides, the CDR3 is TGTGCCAGCAGCTTCGTGGCCGACAGGGAGCGAGTCTCCTACGAGCAGTACTTC.